This is a list of T cell receptor beta chains from one sample in a study of shared clonotypes between healthy human individuals. Sequencing used immunoSEQ multiplex PCR; TCRdb keeps in-frame clones, though not all of them. The data contain roughly 2,500,000 clones, over 85% of them singletons. Sequenced sample: naive CD4+ T cells from PBMCs. These receptors all stem from a man aged 18 to 29 in good health. Some clones in this sample may be carry-over from other donors' samples. CDR3s include the opening cysteine and the closing phenylalanine or tryptophan. D genes are given only for firm matches. Some rows mark clone size as missing; the rest say once, few, many or name a class of expanded clone.

v_call,cdr3_length,j_call,d_call,clone_size,cdr3_aa,cdr3_nt
TRBV5-1,15,TRBJ1-1,TRBD1,-,CASSQIGQANTEAFF,TGCGCCAGCAGCCAGATTGGACAGGCGAACACTGAAGCTTTCTTT
TRBV5-4,15,TRBJ2-7,TRBD2,once,CASSLGAGGRYEQYF,TGTGCCAGCAGCTTGGGGGCGGGAGGCAGGTACGAGCAGTACTTC
TRBV6-5,12,TRBJ2-7,TRBD1,-,CASREDRGEQYF,TGTGCCAGCAGGGAAGACAGGGGCGAGCAGTACTTC
TRBV19,15,TRBJ1-4,-,-,CASSMVRGGGEKLFF,TGTGCCAGTAGTATGGTGCGAGGCGGGGGTGAAAAACTGTTTTTT
TRBV5-4,14,TRBJ2-5,-,-,CASSFAGSKETQYF,TGTGCCAGCAGCTTCGCGGGATCTAAAGAGACCCAGTACTTC
TRBV5-4,15,TRBJ1-4,-,-,CASSAGGGTNEKLFF,TGTGCCAGCAGCGCTGGGGGGGGGACTAATGAAAAACTGTTTTTT
TRBV11-2,15,TRBJ2-7,-,-,CASSGAGSGTYEQYF,TGTGCCAGCAGCGGAGCGGGTAGCGGAACCTACGAGCAGTACTTC
TRBV10-1,17,TRBJ1-2,-,-,CLKKGNPQKAGATGYTF,TGTCTAAAGAAGGGCAACCCCCAAAAAGCGGGGGCGACTGGCTACACCTTC
TRBV18,15,TRBJ2-1,-,-,CASSPPGSSYNEQFF,TGTGCCAGCTCACCACCGGGCAGCTCCTACAATGAGCAGTTCTTC
TRBV15,14,TRBJ1-1,-,once,CATSREPLNYEAFF,TGTGCCACCAGCAGAGAACCGCTAAACTATGAAGCTTTCTTT
TRBV9,16,TRBJ2-3,TRBD1,-,CASSGTRDRGQDTQYF,TGTGCCAGCAGCGGAACCCGGGACAGGGGGCAGGATACGCAGTATTTT
TRBV28,15,TRBJ2-6,-,-,CASGFGGLGANVLTF,TGTGCCAGCGGGTTCGGGGGGCTGGGGGCCAACGTCCTGACTTTC
TRBV28,14,TRBJ2-7,TRBD2,-,CASKQTSGSHEQYF,TGTGCCAGCAAGCAGACTAGCGGATCCCACGAGCAGTACTTC
TRBV5-6,15,TRBJ2-7,-,-,CASSFGTRNSYEQYF,TGTGCCAGCAGCTTCGGGACTCGTAACTCCTACGAGCAGTACTTC
TRBV5-1,16,TRBJ2-7,TRBD2,-,CASSVGLAEISYEQYF,TGCGCCAGCAGCGTGGGACTAGCGGAAATCTCCTACGAGCAGTACTTC
TRBV6-5,15,TRBJ2-5,TRBD1,once,CASSPTGQVQETQYF,TGTGCCAGCAGTCCAACTGGACAGGTCCAAGAGACCCAGTACTTC
TRBV10-3,17,TRBJ2-1,TRBD2,-,CATRDSLGLAGRNEQFF,TGTGCCACCCGGGACTCCCTGGGACTAGCGGGCCGCAATGAGCAGTTCTTC
TRBV2,15,TRBJ2-7,TRBD2,-,CASSESGGGGREQYF,TGTGCCAGCAGTGAAAGTGGCGGGGGAGGCAGAGAGCAGTACTTC
TRBV28,14,TRBJ1-2,-,-,CASSSTGIGYGYTF,TGTGCCAGCAGTTCCACAGGGATTGGTTATGGCTACACCTTC
TRBV29-1,14,TRBJ1-1,-,-,CSVVPSSMNTEAFF,TGCAGCGTTGTCCCCTCCAGCATGAACACTGAAGCTTTCTTT
TRBV5-1,19,TRBJ2-2,TRBD2,-,CASSLAIAGETRNTGELFF,TGCGCCAGCAGCTTGGCAATAGCGGGAGAGACGAGAAACACCGGGGAGCTGTTTTTT
TRBV27,15,TRBJ2-7,TRBD2,-,CASSPGLATSYEQYF,TGTGCCAGCAGTCCCGGACTAGCGACCTCCTACGAGCAGTACTTC
TRBV9,13,TRBJ2-2,-,-,CASSPYVTGELFF,TGTGCCAGCAGCCCCTACGTCACCGGGGAGCTGTTTTTT
TRBV30,14,TRBJ1-4,TRBD1,-,CAWSVLDRGEKLFF,TGTGCCTGGAGTGTACTGGACAGGGGTGAAAAACTGTTTTTT
TRBV12-5,14,TRBJ1-3,TRBD1,-,CASGRTGDGNTIYF,TGTGCTAGTGGTAGGACAGGGGATGGAAACACCATATATTTT
TRBV5-4,15,TRBJ2-7,TRBD2,-,CASSPRTSGTYEQYF,TGTGCCAGCAGCCCCAGGACTAGCGGGACCTACGAGCAGTACTTC
TRBV19,15,TRBJ1-2,TRBD1,-,CASTPQGGPNYGYTF,TGTGCCAGTACCCCCCAGGGGGGTCCTAACTATGGCTACACCTTC
TRBV11-3,12,TRBJ2-1,TRBD2,-,CASSFGEGEQFF,TGTGCCAGCAGCTTCGGGGAGGGTGAGCAGTTCTTC
TRBV6-6,15,TRBJ2-3,-,-,CASSPGVYPTDTQYF,TGTGCCAGCAGTCCCGGTGTCTACCCCACAGATACGCAGTATTTT
TRBV18,13,TRBJ2-5,TRBD1,-,CASSQGAVETQYF,TGTGCCAGCTCACAGGGGGCGGTTGAGACCCAGTACTTC
TRBV5-1,13,TRBJ2-7,-,-,CASSLVEGYEQYF,TGCGCCAGCAGCTTGGTGGAGGGTTACGAGCAGTACTTC
TRBV25-1,14,TRBJ2-4,-,-,CASSESWLGPIQYF,TGTGCCAGCAGTGAATCATGGCTGGGACCCATTCAGTACTTC
TRBV5-1,16,TRBJ2-1,TRBD2,-,CASSLGLAGYYNEQFF,TGCGCCAGCAGCTTGGGCCTAGCGGGGTACTACAATGAGCAGTTCTTC
TRBV5-1,13,TRBJ1-2,-,once,CASSLQDLYGYTF,TGCGCCAGCAGCTTGCAGGACCTCTATGGCTACACCTTC
TRBV7-2,15,TRBJ1-3,-,-,CASSLGAGAGNTIYF,TGTGCCAGCAGCTTAGGGGCGGGAGCTGGAAACACCATATATTTT
TRBV30,14,TRBJ1-3,-,-,CSLGQIYSGNTIYF,TGTTCGCTAGGGCAGATCTACTCTGGAAACACCATATATTTT
TRBV5-6,14,TRBJ2-7,-,once,CASSLFNRDGEQYF,TGTGCCAGCAGCTTGTTTAACAGGGACGGCGAGCAGTACTTC
TRBV6-6,12,TRBJ2-7,-,-,CASSPGRYEQYF,TGTGCCAGCAGCCCCGGGAGATACGAGCAGTACTTC
TRBV4-2,15,TRBJ2-1,-,-,CASSQERLVYNEQFF,TGTGCCAGCAGCCAAGAAAGACTAGTCTACAATGAGCAGTTCTTC
TRBV5-1,16,TRBJ1-2,TRBD1,-,CASSLDPGQGDYGYTF,TGCGCCAGCAGCTTGGATCCGGGACAGGGGGACTATGGCTACACCTTC
TRBV28,12,TRBJ2-6,-,-,CACTRGANVLTF,TGTGCCTGTACGCGGGGGGCCAACGTCCTGACTTTC
TRBV5-1,15,TRBJ1-1,-,-,CASNLKGTENTEAFF,TGCGCCAGCAATCTAAAGGGGACGGAAAACACTGAAGCTTTCTTT
TRBV28,14,TRBJ2-7,-,-,CASTSQGSPYEQYF,TGTGCCAGCACCTCTCAGGGGTCCCCCTACGAGCAGTACTTC
TRBV30,12,TRBJ2-2,-,-,CAWSVFTGELFF,TGTGCCTGGAGTGTATTTACTGGGGAGCTGTTTTTT
TRBV5-4,15,TRBJ1-2,TRBD1,-,CASSSLTGTRWGYTF,TGTGCCAGCAGCTCTTTGACAGGGACGCGCTGGGGCTACACCTTC
TRBV30,13,TRBJ1-1,-,few,CAWSVTRNTEAFF,TGTGCCTGGAGCGTTACAAGGAACACTGAAGCTTTCTTT
TRBV11-3,13,TRBJ2-5,-,-,CASSLRGGETQYF,TGTGCCAGCAGCCTCCGTGGGGGCGAGACCCAGTACTTC
TRBV29-1,14,TRBJ2-2,-,-,CSVERSGLTGELFF,TGCAGCGTTGAAAGGAGCGGGCTGACCGGGGAGCTGTTTTTT
TRBV4-3,12,TRBJ2-5,-,-,CASSQSLETQYF,TGCGCCAGCAGCCAATCTCTAGAGACCCAGTACTTC
TRBV6-5,15,TRBJ1-1,TRBD1,-,CASSRTGNMNTEAFF,TGTGCCAGCAGCCGGACAGGGAACATGAACACTGAAGCTTTCTTT
TRBV7-2,16,TRBJ2-7,TRBD2,-,CASSLSGTSGSYEQYF,TGTGCCAGCAGCCTCTCGGGGACTAGCGGGAGCTACGAGCAGTACTTC